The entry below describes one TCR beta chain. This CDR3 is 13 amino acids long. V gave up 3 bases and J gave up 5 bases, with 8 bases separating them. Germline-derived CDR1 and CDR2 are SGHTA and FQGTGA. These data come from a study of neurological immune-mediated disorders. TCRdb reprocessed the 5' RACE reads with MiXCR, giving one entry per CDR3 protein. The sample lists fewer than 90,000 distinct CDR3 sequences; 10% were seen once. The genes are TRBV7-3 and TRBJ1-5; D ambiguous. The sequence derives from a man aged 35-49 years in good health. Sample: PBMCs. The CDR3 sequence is CASSLDGYQPQHF. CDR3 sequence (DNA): TGTGCCAGCAGCTTGGACGGTTATCAGCCCCAGCATTTT.